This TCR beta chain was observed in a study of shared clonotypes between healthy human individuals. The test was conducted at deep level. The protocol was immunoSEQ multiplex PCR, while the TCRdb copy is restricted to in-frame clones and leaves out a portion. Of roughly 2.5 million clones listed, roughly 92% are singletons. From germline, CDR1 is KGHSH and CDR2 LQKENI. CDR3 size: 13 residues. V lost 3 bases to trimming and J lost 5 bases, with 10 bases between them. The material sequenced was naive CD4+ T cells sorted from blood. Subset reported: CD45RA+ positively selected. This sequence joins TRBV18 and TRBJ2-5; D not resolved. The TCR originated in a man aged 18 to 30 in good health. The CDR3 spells CASSPADRETQYF. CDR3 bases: TGTGCCAGCTCACCCGCGGACCGGGAGACCCAGTACTTC.